Listed below are T cell receptor beta chains from one sample, sequenced in a study of T-cell memory formation after mild COVID-19. TCRdb reanalysed the 5' RACE reads using MiXCR and keeps one entry per CDR3 protein. Here the sample spans 100,000 to 150,000 distinct CDR3 sequences, about 6% being singletons. Sequencing used PBMCs or a T cell subset sorted from them (not recorded which). The receptors shown here come from an adult woman who had mild COVID-19 (a few samples of this study predate the infection). Cell type and time point are not known. Each CDR3 is given with its conserved first and last residue. A D gene is named only where the DNA matches it firmly. Size is stated for part of the rows, as once, few or many counts, or as a class when the clone is expanded.

D: -; size: few; J: TRBJ1-6; V: TRBV7-9; CDR3: CASSNRRQGSSPLHF; DNA: TGTGCCAGCAGCAACAGGCGGCAGGGAAGTTCACCCCTCCACTTT
D: -; size: -; J: TRBJ1-2; V: TRBV2; CDR3: CASSGQSNYGYTF; DNA: TGTGCCAGCAGTGGACAGTCTAACTATGGCTACACCTTC
D: -; size: many; J: TRBJ2-5; V: TRBV5-1; CDR3: CASSLGGSGQETQYF; DNA: TGCGCCAGCAGCTTAGGGGGTAGCGGTCAAGAGACCCAGTACTTC
D: -; size: few; J: TRBJ2-2; V: TRBV27; CDR3: CASSSRRELTGELFF; DNA: TGTGCCAGCAGTTCGAGAAGGGAGCTTACCGGGGAGCTGTTTTTT
D: TRBD2; size: many; J: TRBJ2-3; V: TRBV29-1; CDR3: CSGVMSGRSTDTQYF; DNA: TGCAGCGGGGTGATGAGCGGGAGAAGCACAGATACGCAGTATTTT
D: TRBD2; size: few; J: TRBJ2-5; V: TRBV5-4; CDR3: CASSPRARGQETQYF; DNA: TGTGCCAGCAGCCCCCGAGCGCGGGGGCAAGAGACCCAGTACTTC
D: -; size: -; J: TRBJ1-5; V: TRBV12-3/TRBV12-4; CDR3: CASSLVGGGRQPQHF; DNA: TGTGCCAGCAGCTTGGTAGGGGGGGGCAGGCAGCCCCAGCATTTT
D: TRBD2; size: -; J: TRBJ2-1; V: TRBV5-6; CDR3: CASSSIGTSGLNEQFF; DNA: TGTGCCAGCAGCTCAATCGGGACTAGCGGCCTCAATGAGCAGTTCTTC
D: -; size: few; J: TRBJ2-5; V: TRBV5-1; CDR3: CASSPRSGGETQYF; DNA: TGCGCCAGCAGCCCACGCTCAGGGGGGGAGACCCAGTACTTC
D: -; size: few; J: TRBJ1-2; V: TRBV12-3/TRBV12-4; CDR3: CASSTQGHAGYTF; DNA: TGTGCCAGCAGCACACAGGGTCACGCTGGCTACACCTTC
D: TRBD2; size: many; J: TRBJ2-2; V: TRBV7-3; CDR3: CASSFSPGLATGELFF; DNA: TGTGCCAGCAGCTTCTCACCGGGACTAGCCACCGGGGAGCTGTTTTTT
D: -; size: few; J: TRBJ2-6; V: TRBV12-3/TRBV12-4; CDR3: CASSKSQGTVGANVLTF; DNA: TGTGCCAGCAGTAAATCGCAGGGGACGGTTGGGGCCAACGTCCTGACTTTC
D: -; size: -; J: TRBJ2-3; V: TRBV12-3/TRBV12-4; CDR3: CASSSGLKLTSTDTQYF; DNA: TGTGCCAGCAGCTCGGGACTCAAACTAACTAGCACAGATACGCAGTATTTT
D: -; size: many; J: TRBJ2-5; V: TRBV5-1; CDR3: CASSFDRVKETQYF; DNA: TGCGCCAGCAGCTTCGACAGAGTGAAAGAGACCCAGTACTTC
D: TRBD1; size: many; J: TRBJ1-5; V: TRBV30; CDR3: CAWTHTGTGSQPQHF; DNA: TGTGCCTGGACTCATACCGGGACAGGGAGTCAGCCCCAGCATTTT
D: -; size: -; J: TRBJ2-5; V: TRBV15; CDR3: CATSAPGTGDGETQYF; DNA: TGTGCCACCAGCGCGCCCGGGACGGGGGATGGAGAGACCCAGTACTTC
D: -; size: -; J: TRBJ1-6; V: TRBV6-1; CDR3: CASRAAYSPLHF; DNA: TGTGCCAGCAGGGCGGCGTATTCACCCCTCCACTTT
D: -; size: many; J: TRBJ1-1; V: TRBV7-8; CDR3: CASSLGDPGANTEAFF; DNA: TGTGCCAGCAGCTTAGGGGATCCCGGCGCTAACACTGAAGCTTTCTTT
D: TRBD1; size: many; J: TRBJ1-5; V: TRBV12-3/TRBV12-4; CDR3: CASTPGTAVGQPQHF; DNA: TGTGCCAGCACCCCCGGGACAGCGGTGGGTCAGCCCCAGCATTTT
D: -; size: -; J: TRBJ1-2; V: TRBV11-2; CDR3: CASSISTGTFSGYTF; DNA: TGTGCCAGCAGCATAAGTACTGGGACATTCTCTGGCTACACCTTC
D: -; size: -; J: TRBJ2-5; V: TRBV3-1; CDR3: CASSQVPETQYF; DNA: TGTGCCAGCAGCCAAGTCCCGGAGACCCAGTACTTC
D: TRBD1; size: many; J: TRBJ1-2; V: TRBV29-1; CDR3: CSVPSQGSYGYTF; DNA: TGCAGCGTCCCCTCACAGGGGAGCTATGGCTACACCTTC
D: TRBD1; size: -; J: TRBJ1-5; V: TRBV4-3; CDR3: CASSQDQGGPQHF; DNA: TGCGCCAGCAGCCAAGATCAGGGGGGGCCCCAGCATTTT
D: TRBD1; size: few; J: TRBJ2-2; V: TRBV4-3; CDR3: CASSPGTAKYTGELFF; DNA: TGCGCCAGCAGCCCGGGGACAGCTAAATACACCGGGGAGCTGTTTTTT
D: -; size: few; J: TRBJ1-1; V: TRBV27; CDR3: CASSLTTRTSTEAFF; DNA: TGTGCCAGCAGTTTAACGACCCGGACGAGCACTGAAGCTTTCTTT
D: TRBD2; size: many; J: TRBJ2-1; V: TRBV20-1; CDR3: CSARDWTSNNEQFF; DNA: TGCAGTGCTAGAGATTGGACTAGCAACAATGAGCAGTTCTTC
D: TRBD2; size: many; J: TRBJ2-4; V: TRBV12-3/TRBV12-4; CDR3: CASSPRGGLAGGAGYIQYF; DNA: TGTGCCAGCAGTCCCCGGGGGGGACTAGCGGGAGGCGCGGGGTACATTCAGTACTTC
D: -; size: -; J: TRBJ2-3; V: TRBV7-9; CDR3: CASSVGAFAGPTGLSTDTQYF; DNA: TGTGCAAGCAGCGTTGGGGCGTTCGCGGGACCCACGGGACTTAGCACAGATACGCAGTATTTT
D: TRBD2; size: many; J: TRBJ2-1; V: TRBV30; CDR3: CAWGTGTSNAISYNEQFF; DNA: TGTGCCTGGGGAACCGGGACTAGCAACGCTATATCCTACAATGAGCAGTTCTTC
D: -; size: few; J: TRBJ1-2; V: TRBV5-1; CDR3: CASSFDSNYGYTF; DNA: TGCGCCAGCAGCTTTGACAGTAACTATGGCTACACCTTC
D: TRBD2; size: many; J: TRBJ2-7; V: TRBV12-3/TRBV12-4; CDR3: CASSLIQRELREQYF; DNA: TGTGCCAGCAGTTTAATCCAGCGGGAACTACGCGAGCAGTACTTC
D: -; size: many; J: TRBJ2-7; V: TRBV19; CDR3: CASSIAAGYYEQYF; DNA: TGTGCCAGTAGTATAGCGGCCGGATACTACGAGCAGTACTTC
D: TRBD1; size: few; J: TRBJ2-3; V: TRBV6-6; CDR3: CASSFSTGQIYF; DNA: TGTGCCAGCAGTTTCTCTACGGGACAGATCTATTTT
D: -; size: -; J: TRBJ2-1; V: TRBV24-1; CDR3: CATSDLMAGRGHEQFF; DNA: TGTGCCACCAGTGATTTGATGGCGGGAAGGGGGCATGAGCAGTTCTTC
D: -; size: few; J: TRBJ2-7; V: TRBV5-8; CDR3: CASSGGQNLYEQYF; DNA: TGTGCCAGCAGCGGCGGACAAAATCTCTACGAGCAGTACTTC
D: -; size: few; J: TRBJ1-2; V: TRBV24-1; CDR3: CATSDTGSNYGYTF; DNA: TGTGCCACCAGTGATACCGGGTCTAACTATGGCTACACCTTC
D: TRBD1; size: few; J: TRBJ2-5; V: TRBV10-3; CDR3: CATYATGEETQYF; DNA: TGTGCCACCTACGCGACAGGGGAAGAGACCCAGTACTTC
D: TRBD2; size: -; J: TRBJ2-7; V: TRBV7-2; CDR3: CASSFREWGGEQYF; DNA: TGTGCCAGCAGCTTTCGGGAGTGGGGGGGGGAGCAGTACTTC
D: -; size: few; J: TRBJ2-3; V: TRBV4-1; CDR3: CASSRFGGAPTDTQYF; DNA: TGCGCCAGCAGCCGGTTTGGGGGCGCCCCCACAGATACGCAGTATTTT
D: -; size: -; J: TRBJ2-5; V: TRBV15; CDR3: CATSIRQLQETQYF; DNA: TGTGCCACCAGCATCCGACAGCTCCAAGAGACCCAGTACTTC
D: -; size: few; J: TRBJ2-1; V: TRBV15; CDR3: CATSRDSSQGGYEQFF; DNA: TGTGCCACCAGCAGAGATTCGTCGCAGGGGGGATATGAGCAGTTCTTC
D: TRBD2; size: many; J: TRBJ2-5; V: TRBV7-6; CDR3: CASRRLAGSRLVETQYF; DNA: TGTGCCAGCAGGAGACTAGCGGGGTCGAGGCTGGTAGAGACCCAGTACTTC
D: -; size: many; J: TRBJ2-7; V: TRBV7-9; CDR3: CASSLTGRQKYEQYF; DNA: TGTGCCAGCAGCTTGACGGGACGACAGAAATACGAGCAGTACTTC
D: -; size: many; J: TRBJ1-1; V: TRBV7-9; CDR3: CASSLATLETFF; DNA: TGTGCCAGCAGCTTAGCCACCTTAGAGACTTTCTTT
D: -; size: few; J: TRBJ1-1; V: TRBV12-3/TRBV12-4; CDR3: CASSSLGAGTEAFF; DNA: TGTGCCAGCAGTTCACTGGGGGCGGGCACTGAAGCTTTCTTT
D: TRBD1; size: many; J: TRBJ1-1; V: TRBV12-3/TRBV12-4; CDR3: CASRLFRDRNTEAFF; DNA: TGTGCCAGCAGATTATTCCGGGACAGGAACACTGAAGCTTTCTTT
D: -; size: few; J: TRBJ2-3; V: TRBV12-3/TRBV12-4; CDR3: CASRPLIGDTQYF; DNA: TGTGCCAGCAGGCCCCTGATCGGAGATACGCAGTATTTT
D: -; size: few; J: TRBJ2-4; V: TRBV12-3/TRBV12-4; CDR3: CASRKISGNIQYF; DNA: TGTGCCAGCAGAAAAATTTCGGGAAACATTCAGTACTTC
D: -; size: many; J: TRBJ2-1; V: TRBV10-3; CDR3: CAISEVTASSYNEQFF; DNA: TGTGCCATCAGTGAAGTGACGGCTAGCTCCTACAATGAGCAGTTCTTC
D: -; size: -; J: TRBJ2-6; V: TRBV7-9; CDR3: CATEGRSGANVLTF; DNA: TGTGCCACCGAGGGGAGATCTGGGGCCAACGTCCTGACTTTC